These T cell receptor beta chains were read from a single sample in a study of beta chain features in type 1 diabetes. Assay used: immunoSEQ multiplex PCR; TCRdb lists only in-frame clones, some missing. The repertoire includes some 160,000 clones, 9% to 10% of them detected once, and 2% to 3% sits in the top ten. The sequencing input was central memory CD4+ T cells from blood. Every receptor here comes from a woman aged 18 to 35 in good health. Both conserved end residues are part of each CDR3. The D gene is left open where the match is weak. Only some rows state a clone size, as once, few, many or a class for expanded clones.

J: TRBJ2-2
size: few
D: .
V: TRBV7-2
DNA: TGTGCCAGCAGCTCTAGCACCGGGGAGCTGTTTTTT
CDR3: CASSSSTGELFF

J: TRBJ1-5
size: .
D: .
V: TRBV5-6
DNA: TGTGCCAGCAGCTACAGGGCCGATCAGCCCCAGCATTTT
CDR3: CASSYRADQPQHF

J: TRBJ1-1
size: few
D: .
V: TRBV19
DNA: TGTGCCAGTAGCCGGGGGGCAGTAGCTTTCTTT
CDR3: CASSRGAVAFF

J: TRBJ2-5
size: .
D: .
V: TRBV2
DNA: TGTGCCAGCAGTGAAACGGTCCAAGAGACCCAGTACTTC
CDR3: CASSETVQETQYF

J: TRBJ1-2
size: .
D: TRBD1
V: TRBV7-9
DNA: TGTGCCAGCAGCTTACAGGGGACAGCGTATGGCTACACCTTC
CDR3: CASSLQGTAYGYTF

J: TRBJ1-1
size: few
D: TRBD1
V: TRBV19
DNA: TGTGCCAGTAGTATAGATCCCGGGACAGGGGACGCTTTCTTT
CDR3: CASSIDPGTGDAFF

J: TRBJ1-3
size: .
D: .
V: TRBV6-6
DNA: TGTGCCAGCAGTTACGAGGGGGTTCGGTCTGGAAACACCATATATTTT
CDR3: CASSYEGVRSGNTIYF

J: TRBJ1-1
size: .
D: .
V: TRBV10-3
DNA: TGTGCCATCAGTGAGTCGGAGGGGGGGGGCAACACTGAAGCTTTCTTT
CDR3: CAISESEGGGNTEAFF

J: TRBJ2-5
size: .
D: .
V: TRBV4-1
DNA: TGCGCCAGCAGCCGCCTCCCGAGGGGGTTGTACCAAGAGACCCAGTACTTC
CDR3: CASSRLPRGLYQETQYF

J: TRBJ2-5
size: .
D: TRBD1
V: TRBV18
DNA: TGTGCCAGCCTCGGACAGGGAGCGAGGTGGGAGACCCAGTACTTC
CDR3: CASLGQGARWETQYF

J: TRBJ2-3
size: many
D: TRBD1
V: TRBV5-1
DNA: TGCGCCAGCAGCTACGGACAGGGGCCCGATACGCAGTATTTT
CDR3: CASSYGQGPDTQYF

J: TRBJ2-5
size: many
D: TRBD2
V: TRBV7-2
DNA: TGTGCCAGCAGCTTAGGTGGCGGGGGGGCGAAGACCCAGTACTTC
CDR3: CASSLGGGGAKTQYF